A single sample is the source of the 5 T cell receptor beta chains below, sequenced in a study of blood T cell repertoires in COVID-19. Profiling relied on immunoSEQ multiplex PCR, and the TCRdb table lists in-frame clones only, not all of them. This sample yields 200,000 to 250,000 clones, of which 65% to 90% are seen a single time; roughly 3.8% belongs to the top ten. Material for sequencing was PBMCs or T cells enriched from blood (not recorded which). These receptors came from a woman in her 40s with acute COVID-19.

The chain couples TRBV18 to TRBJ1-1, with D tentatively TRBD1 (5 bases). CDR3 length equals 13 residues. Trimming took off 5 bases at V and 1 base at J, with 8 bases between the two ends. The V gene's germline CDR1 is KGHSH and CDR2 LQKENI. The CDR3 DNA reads TGTGCCAGCTCATATGGGGCGAACACTGAAGCTTTCTTT. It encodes CASSYGANTEAFF. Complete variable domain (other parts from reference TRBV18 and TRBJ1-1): NAGVMQNPRHLVRRRGQEARLRCSPMKGHSHVYWYRQLPEEGLKFMVYLQKENIIDESGMPKERFSAEFPKEGPSILRIQQVVRGDSAAYFCASSYGANTEAFFGQGTRLTVV.

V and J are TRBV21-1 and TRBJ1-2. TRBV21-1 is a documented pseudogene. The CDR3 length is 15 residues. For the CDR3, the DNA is TGTGCCAGCAGCAAAGCGGGTAGGGAGAACTATGGCTACACCTTC. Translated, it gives CASSKAGRENYGYTF.

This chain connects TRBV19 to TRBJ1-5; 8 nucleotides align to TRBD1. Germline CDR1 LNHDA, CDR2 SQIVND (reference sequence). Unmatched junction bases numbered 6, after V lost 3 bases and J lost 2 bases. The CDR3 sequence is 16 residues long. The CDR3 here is CASSIAGGMGNQPQHF. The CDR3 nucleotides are TGTGCCAGTAGTATTGCAGGGGGCATGGGCAATCAGCCCCAGCATTTT. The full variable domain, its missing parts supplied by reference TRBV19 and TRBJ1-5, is DGGITQSPKYLFRKEGQNVTLSCEQNLNHDAMYWYRQDPGQGLRLIYYSQIVNDFQKGDIAEGYSVSREKKESFPLTVTSAQKNPTAFYLCASSIAGGMGNQPQHFGDGTRLSIL.

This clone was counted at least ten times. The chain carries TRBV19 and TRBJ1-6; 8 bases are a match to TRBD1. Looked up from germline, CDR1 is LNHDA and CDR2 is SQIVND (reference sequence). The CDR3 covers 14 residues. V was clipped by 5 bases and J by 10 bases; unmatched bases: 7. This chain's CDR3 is CASSHTGGESPLHF. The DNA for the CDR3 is TGTGCCAGTAGTCATACAGGGGGTGAGTCACCCCTCCACTTT.

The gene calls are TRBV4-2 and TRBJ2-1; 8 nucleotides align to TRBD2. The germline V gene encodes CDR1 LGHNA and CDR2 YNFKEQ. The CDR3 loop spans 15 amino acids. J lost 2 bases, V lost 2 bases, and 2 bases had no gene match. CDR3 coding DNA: TGTGCCAGCAGCCAACGGGAGGGGCCCTACAATGAGCAGTTCTTC. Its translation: CASSQREGPYNEQFF.